These 10 T cell receptor beta chains were sequenced from one sample in a study of molecular identifiers for immune sequencing clone quantification. One entry per CDR3 protein, called by TCRdb with MiXCR from the PCR reads. The data contain 600,000 to 650,000 distinct CDR3 sequences, around 20% of them seen just once; the ten biggest clones take up around 0.9%. The specimen was naive CD8+ T cells from blood, with Jurkat cell RNA spiked in. As to subset: FACS-sorted CD8+CD4-CCR7+CD45RA+ naive T cells. Every receptor here comes from a human donor in good health. Some libraries in this study had Jurkat cell RNA spiked in.

V and J are TRBV12-3 or TRBV12-4 and TRBJ2-3; possibly TRBD2 for D (6 bases). V was clipped by 3 bases and J by 2 bases, with 15 bases between them. The CDR3 contains 16 residues. CDR3 coding DNA: TGTGCCAGCAGTTTGGGGGGTGGTGGATACACAGATACGCAGTATTTT. It translates to CASSLGGGGYTDTQYF.

Regarding this clonotype: This may come from a read error, since a much larger clone is one base off. The chain carries TRBV13 and TRBJ2-7, with D tentatively TRBD1 (5 bases). Trimming removed 3 bases from V and 7 bases from J, with 13 bases in between. Germline V gives CDR1 PRHDT, CDR2 FYEKMQ (reference sequence). CDR3 length equals 13 residues. CDR3 sequence (DNA): TGTGCCAGCAGCTTGGTCAGGGTTAGGGAGCAGTACTTC. It yields the protein CASSLVRVREQYF.

As concerns this clonotype: This may arise from a read error, as a much more abundant clone is one base away. The genes are TRBV7-2 and TRBJ2-5, with D possibly TRBD1 on 6 matching bases. This CDR3 spans 16 amino acids. The V end was cut by 6 bases, the J end by 7 bases, with 24 bases between. The germline V gene encodes CDR1 SGHTA and CDR2 FQGNSA. The CDR3 DNA reads as TGTGCCAGCAGGTCGGACAGTCAAGGATTACTAGGGACCCAGTACTTC. Its translation is CASRSDSQGLLGTQYF.

About this clonotype: No conserved phenylalanine or tryptophan is present at the end of the CDR3, so a read error is the likely explanation. The chain combines TRBV6-5 with TRBJ2-1; D might be TRBD2 (7 bases). The germline V gene encodes CDR1 MNHEY and CDR2 SVGAGI. This CDR3 is 15 amino acids long. The V end lost 6 bases, the J end lost 3 bases, and 15 bases lay between the germline ends. In DNA, the CDR3 is TGTGCCAGCAGACGAGGGGGGGCGGACTACAATGAGCAGTTCCTC. This encodes CASRRGGADYNEQFL.

Note on this clonotype: This may stem from a read error, because a much larger clone lies one nucleotide away. The V gene is TRBV19, the J gene TRBJ1-2, with D possibly TRBD1 on 5 matching bases. This CDR3 has 15 amino acids. V dropped 11 bases and J dropped 2 bases, with 21 bases sitting between them. CDR1 is LNHDA and CDR2 is SQIVND in the germline V gene (reference sequence). CDR3 nucleotides: TGTGCCGGTGCCAAAGAGACAGTCCTAAACTATGGCTACACCTTC. Its protein is CAGAKETVLNYGYTF.

The genes are TRBV5-6 and TRBJ2-1; tentatively, D is TRBD1 (6 bases). Trimming took 4 bases from V and 3 from J, leaving 11 bases between them. CDR3 length: 14 amino acids. Looked up from germline, CDR1 is SGHDT and CDR2 is YYEEEE. This CDR3 is CASSRNRVYNEQFF. The CDR3 region has the DNA TGTGCCAGCAGCAGGAACAGGGTCTACAATGAGCAGTTCTTC. Combining the CDR3 with reference TRBV5-6 and TRBJ2-1 gives the whole variable domain DAGVTQSPTHLIKTRGQQVTLRCSPKSGHDTVSWYQQALGQGPQFIFQYYEEEERQRGNFPDRFSGHQFPNYSSELNVNALLLGDSALYLCASSRNRVYNEQFFGPGTRLTVL.

This clonotype came up many times. The V gene is TRBV11-2, the J gene TRBJ1-1, with 7 bases lining up with TRBD1. Germline CDR1 is SGHAT and CDR2 is FQNNGV. With 5 bases clipped from V and 2 bases from J, the junction kept 11 bases outside the gene matches. There are 16 residues in the CDR3. The CDR3 reads CASSPWAAGGNTEAFF. CDR3 nucleotide sequence: TGTGCCAGCAGCCCCTGGGCTGCAGGGGGAAACACTGAAGCTTTCTTT.

CDR3 nucleotide sequence: TGTGCCAGCAGCCAAGAAAGAAGCGGGAGGAATGAGCAGTACTTC. It yields the protein CASSQERSGRNEQYF. The chain has TRBV4-2 and TRBJ2-7; 9 bases map to TRBD2. With V trimmed by 0 bases and J by 7 bases, 7 bases remained unmatched. The CDR3 is made up of 15 amino acids. From germline, CDR1 is LGHNA and CDR2 YNFKEQ.

The table lists this clonotype with many counts. The V call is TRBV11-2, the J call TRBJ2-1; D remains ambiguous. CDR3 length: 13 amino acids. Germline assignment: CDR1 SGHAT and CDR2 FQNNGV. Trimming took off 7 bases at V and 3 bases at J, with 10 bases between the two ends. CDR3 loop: CASTIGYYNEQFF. CDR3 DNA sequence: TGTGCCAGCACCATCGGCTACTACAATGAGCAGTTCTTC.

This clonotype was seen a few times. This chain links TRBV18 with TRBJ2-7; D not certain. The CDR3 loop spans 15 amino acids. Trimming removed 3 bases from V and 2 bases from J, with 14 bases in between. Looked up from germline, CDR1 is KGHSH and CDR2 is LQKENI. The CDR3 loop reads CASSPPGYHTYEQYF. Here the CDR3 DNA reads TGTGCCAGCTCACCCCCCGGATACCACACCTACGAGCAGTACTTC.